The clone carrying this T cell receptor beta chain was seen repeatedly, ten times or more. The antigen is not known. The data originate from a study of T-cell reconstitution after alpha-beta-depleted transplantation in children. General study points: Newly generated T cells supplied most T-cell counts and diversity one year post-transplant. Reports say that about two months after transplant, the alpha-beta T cells came out of several hundred graft clones that had expanded.

This sample's TCRbeta library carried unique molecular identifier barcodes. TCRdb reanalysed the PCR reads using MiXCR and keeps one entry per CDR3 protein. The sample lists about 510,000 distinct CDR3 sequences, 10% to 12% occurring once. The sample consisted of PBMCs, mostly from graft donor cells, taken 180 days after TCRalphabeta/CD19-depleted stem cell transplant. This receptor was obtained from a female patient aged 2-9 years who had a stem cell transplant for aplastic anemia, so the T cells may come from the graft donor.

This CDR3 reads CASSHYRDFILQSSYNEQFF. The CDR3 DNA reads as TGTGCCAGCAGCCACTACCGGGACTTTATCCTTCAAAGCTCCTACAATGAGCAGTTCTTC. The chain is built from TRBV4-2 and TRBJ2-1; D might be TRBD2 (6 bases). The germline gives CDR1 LGHNA, CDR2 YNFKEQ. V shed 3 bases and J shed 0 bases, with 24 bases lying between them. CDR3 length equals 20 residues.